This TCR beta chain was retrieved from a study of persistence of HIV-infected CD4 T cells. Study-level findings and limits: Antigen-responding cells were enriched for degenerate expanded CDR3beta sequences. TCRbeta richness was lower in CMV- and Gag-responding cells than in anti-CD3/anti-CD28-responding cells.

As for this clone: Its antigen is unknown.

Lysates of CMV-infected fibroblasts at 10 ug/mL stimulated these cells. Sorting of responding CD4+ T cells relied on upregulated CD40 ligand together with CD69. Donors had undetectable plasma HIV-1 RNA, under 50 copies/mL, for 4+ years. Trimming pared 3 bases from V and 1 base from J, leaving 6 bases between. The germline gives CDR1 ENHRY, CDR2 SYGVKD. The CDR3 is made up of 13 amino acids. The immunoSEQ assay was version 4, run in survey mode. TCRdb's table, derived via immunoSEQ multiplex PCR, lists solely in-frame clones and lacks some. Of approximately 18,000 clones listed, about 65% were seen once; the top ten hold approximately 9.2%.

Sequencing was performed on CD4+ T cells sorted from PBMCs after roughly 18-hour stimulation, taken from a patient who received antiretroviral therapy. This sequence was found in an adult woman with HIV who was CMV-seropositive. The chain recombines TRBV10-3 with TRBJ1-1, with TRBD1 as a possible D gene (6 bases). CDR3 loop: CAISEGGNTEAFF. In DNA, the CDR3 is TGTGCCATCAGTGAAGGGGGGAACACTGAAGCTTTCTTT.